The rows below give T cell receptor beta chains drawn from one sample of a study of blood T cell repertoires in COVID-19. Sequencing was performed with immunoSEQ multiplex PCR; in TCRdb, only in-frame clones are kept and a portion is missing. The table has some 10,000 clones, approximately 89% seen once. What was sequenced was peripheral blood. All receptors come from a human donor in a cohort sampled during active COVID-19. The CDR3 runs from the conserved cysteine through the conserved F or W. D genes are given only for firm matches. The size of a clone is reported for some rows only, either as once, few or many, or as a class for expanded clones.

CDR3aa | CDR3nt | d_gene | v_gene | abundance | j_gene
CASSLDTGATEAFF | TGTGCCAGCAGCCTCGACACAGGGGCTACTGAAGCTTTCTTT | TRBD1 | TRBV4-2 | few | TRBJ1-1
CASSPGNQGNSNQPQHF | TGTGCCAGCTCACCGGGTAACCAGGGAAATAGCAATCAGCCCCAGCATTTT | . | TRBV18 | . | TRBJ1-5
CASSLFWREGPGELFF | TGTGCCAGCAGTTTATTTTGGAGGGAGGGCCCTGGGGAGCTGTTTTTT | TRBD2 | TRBV27 | . | TRBJ2-2
CASSPDFKGLAGGPDNEQFF | TGTGCCAGCTCACCCGACTTTAAGGGACTAGCGGGAGGGCCTGATAATGAGCAGTTCTTC | TRBD2 | TRBV18 | . | TRBJ2-1
CASSLEAGTSYEQYF | TGTGCCAGCAGCCTAGAGGCGGGCACCTCCTACGAGCAGTACTTC | . | TRBV11-1 | few | TRBJ2-7
CATSDEGTGGPGELFF | TGTGCCACCAGTGATGAGGGGACAGGGGGCCCCGGGGAGCTGTTTTTT | TRBD1 | TRBV24-1 | . | TRBJ2-2
CASNPDRDYQPQHF | TGTGCCAGTAACCCCGACAGGGACTATCAGCCCCAGCATTTT | TRBD1 | TRBV19 | . | TRBJ1-5
CASMWDRGTEAFF | TGTGCCAGCATGTGGGACAGGGGCACTGAAGCTTTCTTT | TRBD1 | TRBV2 | . | TRBJ1-1
CASSFAGSSYNEQFF | TGCGCCAGCAGCTTTGCGGGGAGCTCCTACAATGAGCAGTTCTTC | . | TRBV5-1 | . | TRBJ2-1
CASSRYGLAGAYEQYF | TGTGCCAGCAGCCGCTATGGACTAGCGGGAGCCTACGAGCAGTACTTC | TRBD2 | TRBV3-1/TRBV3-2 | . | TRBJ2-7
CASSSGTVNSPLHF | TGTGCCAGCAGTTCCGGGACAGTGAATTCACCCCTCCACTTT | TRBD1 | TRBV28 | . | TRBJ1-6
CATSDYRDSTQYF | TGTGCCACCAGTGATTACCGGGACTCGACGCAGTATTTT | . | TRBV24-1 | . | TRBJ2-3
CASSPHLADNEQFF | TGTGCCAGCAGCCCCCACTTGGCGGACAATGAGCAGTTCTTC | . | TRBV9 | . | TRBJ2-1
CASSLYPTGSPYEQYF | TGTGCCAGCAGTCTCTACCCGACAGGGTCCCCCTACGAGCAGTACTTC | TRBD1 | TRBV27 | few | TRBJ2-7
CASSVASQANYGYTF | TGTGCCAGCAGCGTAGCTTCACAAGCTAACTATGGCTACACCTTC | . | TRBV9 | . | TRBJ1-2
CASSVAESYEQYF | TGTGCCAGCAGTGTCGCGGAGTCCTACGAGCAGTACTTC | . | TRBV2 | . | TRBJ2-7
CASSIGGIAVNEQFF | TGTGCCAGTAGTATAGGTGGAATAGCAGTGAATGAGCAGTTCTTC | . | TRBV19 | . | TRBJ2-1
CASRQGARDYGYTF | TGTGCCAGCAGGCAGGGGGCTCGGGACTATGGCTACACCTTC | TRBD1 | TRBV6-5 | . | TRBJ1-2
CASSEGGNTEAFF | TGTGCCAGCAGTGAGGGGGGGAACACTGAAGCTTTCTTT | . | TRBV2 | . | TRBJ1-1
CASSLERSTDTQYF | TGTGCCAGCAGCTTGGAACGGAGCACAGATACGCAGTATTTT | . | TRBV5-4 | . | TRBJ2-3
CAITRTGDTGELFF | TGTGCCATCACCAGGACAGGGGACACCGGGGAGCTGTTTTTT | TRBD1 | TRBV10-3 | . | TRBJ2-2
CSAGTGSGELFF | TGCAGCGCAGGGACAGGGTCCGGGGAGCTGTTTTTT | TRBD1 | TRBV29-1 | . | TRBJ2-2
CASSFQGANQPQHF | TGTGCCAGCAGTTTCCAGGGGGCCAATCAGCCCCAGCATTTT | TRBD1 | TRBV27 | . | TRBJ1-5
CAGNLATYNEQFF | TGTGCCGGGAACCTAGCCACCTACAATGAGCAGTTCTTC | . | TRBV30 | . | TRBJ2-1
CASSPGGGVGQTQYF | TGTGCCAGCAGCCCCGGGGGGGGAGTGGGACAGACCCAGTACTTC | TRBD2 | TRBV11-2 | . | TRBJ2-5
CASSHTGAGNTIYF | TGCGCCAGCAGCCACACAGGGGCAGGAAACACCATATATTTT | TRBD1 | TRBV4-3 | . | TRBJ1-3
CATSDGTSGAPDTQYF | TGTGCCACCAGTGATGGGACTAGCGGAGCACCAGATACGCAGTATTTT | TRBD2 | TRBV24-1 | . | TRBJ2-3
CSVTDTAGGYGYTF | TGCAGCGTTACTGACACGGCCGGGGGTTATGGCTACACCTTC | . | TRBV29-1 | . | TRBJ1-2
CAIRAHSAGSSYNEQFF | TGTGCCATCAGAGCCCACTCAGCGGGTAGCTCCTACAATGAGCAGTTCTTC | . | TRBV10-3 | . | TRBJ2-1
CAIRGGLAENEQFF | TGTGCCATCAGGGGGGGACTAGCGGAAAATGAGCAGTTCTTC | TRBD2 | TRBV10-3 | . | TRBJ2-1
CAIKDGTTPYNEQFF | TGTGCCATCAAAGACGGGACTACTCCCTACAATGAGCAGTTCTTC | TRBD2 | TRBV10-3 | . | TRBJ2-1
CASRTSRDTQYF | TGTGCCAGCCGGACTAGTAGGGATACGCAGTATTTT | TRBD2 | TRBV28 | . | TRBJ2-3
CASSLDRGSLTGELFF | TGTGCCAGCAGTTTAGACAGGGGGTCCCTGACCGGGGAGCTGTTTTTT | TRBD1 | TRBV28 | few | TRBJ2-2
CASSVGGRAPETQYF | TGTGCCAGCAGCGTGGGCGGGAGGGCCCCAGAGACCCAGTACTTC | TRBD2 | TRBV9 | . | TRBJ2-5
CASSMVAGRYNEQFF | TGCGCCAGCAGCATGGTGGCAGGGCGATACAATGAGCAGTTCTTC | . | TRBV5-1 | . | TRBJ2-1
CASSGQGYEQYF | TGTGCCAGCAGCGGACAGGGGTACGAGCAGTACTTC | TRBD1 | TRBV6-2/TRBV6-3 | once | TRBJ2-7
CASSTYNEQFF | TGTGCCAGTAGTACTTACAATGAGCAGTTCTTC | . | TRBV19 | . | TRBJ2-1
CASSSDFPYNEQFF | TGTGCCAGCAGCTCGGACTTCCCTTACAATGAGCAGTTCTTC | . | TRBV7-2 | . | TRBJ2-1
CASSPPNADRDQFF | TGTGCCAGCTCACCACCCAATGCGGACAGGGACCAGTTCTTC | TRBD1 | TRBV18 | . | TRBJ2-1
CASRWVGQGLHEQYF | TGTGCCAGCAGGTGGGTTGGACAGGGTTTACACGAGCAGTACTTC | TRBD1 | TRBV27 | . | TRBJ2-7
CASSGTGYEQYF | TGTGCCAGTAGTGGGACAGGCTACGAGCAGTACTTC | TRBD1 | TRBV19 | once | TRBJ2-7
CASSQQGPGGPSYEQYF | TGCGCCAGCAGCCAACAAGGACCCGGGGGACCCTCCTACGAGCAGTACTTC | . | TRBV4-1 | . | TRBJ2-7
CASSLTTGGGDTQYF | TGTGCCAGCAGCTTAACCACAGGGGGTGGAGATACGCAGTATTTT | TRBD1 | TRBV7-9 | . | TRBJ2-3
CASSLRRDTGELFF | TGTGCCAGCAGCTTACGAAGAGACACCGGGGAGCTGTTTTTT | . | TRBV7-2 | . | TRBJ2-2
CASGRGQAYEQYF | TGTGCCAGCGGACGAGGACAGGCCTACGAGCAGTACTTC | TRBD1 | TRBV5-6 | once | TRBJ2-7
CASRPDSPNEKLFF | TGCGCCAGCAGGCCGGACAGCCCTAATGAAAAACTGTTTTTT | . | TRBV5-1 | . | TRBJ1-4
CASSFRLAESYNEQFF | TGTGCCAGCAGCTTCCGGTTAGCGGAGAGCTACAATGAGCAGTTCTTC | . | TRBV11-2 | . | TRBJ2-1